Listed here are 23 T cell receptor beta chains from one sample, sequenced in a study of radiation and T cells in renal cell carcinoma. The method was immunoSEQ multiplex PCR; TCRdb's version includes in-frame clones alone and lacks a portion of them. Among 45,000 to 65,000 clones listed, about three quarters were seen once. Time point indicated: baseline pretreatment blood. The treatment was: 15 Gy SBRT to primary tumor, nephrectomy 4 weeks later. Sequencing was performed on blood, taken from a patient whose treatment included radiotherapy and nephrectomy. The source of these receptors is a man aged 55-75 years with renal cell carcinoma.

The V call is TRBV5-1, the J call TRBJ2-3; the match to TRBD1 covers 7 bases. V lost 2 bases to trimming and J lost 2 bases; unmatched junction nucleotides: 2. Germline CDR1 reads SGHRS; CDR2 reads YFSETQ. This CDR3 comprises 14 residues. CDR3 sequence reads: CASSFGQATDTQYF. Here the CDR3 DNA reads TGCGCCAGCAGCTTCGGACAGGCCACAGATACGCAGTATTTT.

The chain joins TRBV11-2 to TRBJ1-1; 9 bases are a match to TRBD1. This CDR3 has 15 amino acids. Unmatched junction bases numbered 9, after V lost 4 bases and J lost 6 bases. CDR1 is SGHAT and CDR2 is FQNNGV in the germline V gene. In DNA, the CDR3 is TGTGCCAGCAGCTCCCTTCGCCGGACAGGGGCTGAAGCTTTCTTT. Translation: CASSSLRRTGAEAFF.

This clone was seen more than once but under ten times. The chain recombines TRBV9 with TRBJ1-6; no reliable D call. Germline values: CDR1 SGDLS, CDR2 YYNGEE. The CDR3 covers 13 residues. The V end was cut by 0 bases, the J end by 6 bases, with 4 bases between. The CDR3 sequence: CASSVGVNSPLHF. The CDR3 bases are TGTGCCAGCAGCGTAGGCGTTAATTCACCCCTCCACTTT.

The V call is TRBV27, the J call TRBJ2-5; tentative D call: TRBD2 (6 bases). This CDR3 comprises 13 residues. Germline CDR1 and CDR2: MNHEY and SMNVEV (reference sequence). The V end lost 4 bases, the J end lost 5 bases, and 11 bases lay between the germline ends. The CDR3 nucleotides are TGTGCCAGCAGTTCACTAGCCCAGGAGACCCAGTACTTC. Translating gives CASSSLAQETQYF.

CDR3 DNA: TGTGCCAGCATCATAGGCGAGACCCAGTACTTC. Its protein is CASIIGETQYF. J is TRBJ2-5 and V is TRBV27, with unresolved D. This CDR3 spans 11 amino acids. Between the trimmed V and J ends, which lost 7 bases and 5 bases, there was a span of 8 bases. Germline CDR1 reads MNHEY; CDR2 reads SMNVEV (reference sequence).

The J gene is TRBJ2-7, the V gene TRBV7-2; D ambiguous. This CDR3 region has 14 residues. CDR1 is SGHTA, CDR2 FQGNSA, per germline. Trimming stripped 1 base from V and 5 bases from J, with 12 bases between. CDR3 amino acids: CASSLDPGRDEQYF. In nucleotides, the CDR3 is TGTGCCAGCAGCTTAGATCCGGGTCGGGACGAGCAGTACTTC.

This clone has just a few counts. The chain recombines TRBV19 with TRBJ1-2; no reliable D call. With 3 bases removed from V and 8 bases from J, the gap between germline ends came to 13 bases. The CDR3 totals 13 residues. Germline assignment: CDR1 LNHDA and CDR2 SQIVND (reference sequence). The CDR3 DNA reads TGTGCCAGTAGTATCAAAACCTCGGGCGGCTACACCTTC. It is translated as CASSIKTSGGYTF.

The CDR3 sequence: CASSPGGSRSFYGNTGELFF. The CDR3 DNA reads as TGTGCCAGCAGCCCCGGGGGCTCCAGGTCTTTTTACGGTAACACCGGGGAGCTGTTTTTT. This rearrangement joins TRBV4-2 to TRBJ2-2; TRBD1 or TRBD2 may be the D gene (6 bases each). The V end was cut by 4 bases, the J end by 2 bases, with 26 bases between. The V gene's germline CDR1 is LGHNA and CDR2 YNFKEQ. The CDR3 spans 20 residues.

As concerns this clone: The junction shows a germline mismatch at one end, possibly a read error. The same CDR3 also results from other DNA sequences found in this sample. This chain connects TRBV9 to TRBJ2-3; 9 bases match TRBD2. From germline, CDR1 is SGDLS and CDR2 YYNGEE. The CDR3 runs to 15 residues. The CDR3 sequence: CASSGSGTSTDTQYF. As DNA, the CDR3 is TGTGCCAGCAGCGGATCCGGGACTAGCACGGATACGCAGTATTTT. Using reference TRBV9 and TRBJ2-3 for the parts outside the CDR3, the full variable domain is DSGVTQTPKHLITATGQRVTLRCSPRSGDLSVYWYQQSLDQGLQFLIQYYNGEERAKGNILERFSAQQFPDLHSELNLSSLELGDSALYFCASSGSGTSTDTQYFGPGTRLTVL.

The V gene is TRBV2, the J gene TRBJ1-5; D is uncertain. CDR1 and CDR2 (germline): SNHLY, FYNNEI. This CDR3 has 14 amino acids. V lost 5 bases, J lost 1 base, and 9 bases lay in between. The CDR3 region is CASSLGYSNQPQHF. In DNA, the CDR3 is TGTGCCAGCAGTCTAGGATACAGCAATCAGCCCCAGCATTTT.

This clone has only a few counts. The same CDR3 arises from other DNA sequences in this sample as well. The V and J genes are TRBV25-1 and TRBJ1-1, with 8 nucleotides matching TRBD1. Germline-derived CDR1 and CDR2 are MGHDK and SYGVNS. There are 13 residues in the CDR3. Losses at the gene ends were 4 bases for V and 5 bases for J; bases not matched to a gene: 3. The CDR3 sequence: CASSAQGGTEAFF. DNA of the CDR3: TGTGCCAGCAGTGCACAGGGGGGGACTGAAGCTTTCTTT.

V usage is TRBV27 and J usage is TRBJ1-5, with a tentative D call TRBD1 (5 bases). The CDR3 extends over 13 amino acids. The V end lost 6 bases, the J end lost 1 base, and 7 bases lay between the germline ends. Germline CDR1 is MNHEY and CDR2 is SMNVEV (reference sequence). CDR3 residues: CASRGGSNQPQHF. As DNA, the CDR3 is TGTGCCAGCAGGGGGGGGAGCAATCAGCCCCAGCATTTT.

The chain carries TRBV7-8 and TRBJ2-5; D may match TRBD1 or TRBD2 (6 bases each). This CDR3 has 16 residues. Germline V gene lookup returns CDR1 SGHVS and CDR2 FQNEAQ. The V gene lost 5 bases and the J gene lost 4 bases, with 20 bases spanning the gap. CDR3 protein: CASSKSQQGGGETQYF. CDR3 nucleotide sequence: TGTGCCAGCAGCAAGAGTCAACAGGGAGGTGGAGAGACCCAGTACTTC.

The chain recombines TRBV7-3 with TRBJ2-6; D remains ambiguous. The CDR3 has 19 residues. In germline, CDR1 is SGHTA, CDR2 FQGTGA. Trimming took 1 base from V and 0 from J, leaving 16 bases between them. Here the CDR3 reads CASSLKQIPSFSGANVLTF. Written as DNA, the CDR3 is TGTGCCAGCAGCTTAAAACAGATTCCTTCATTCTCTGGGGCCAACGTCCTGACTTTC.

Within the sample, this clone is medium-sized. The chain carries TRBV6-5 and TRBJ1-6; a possible D gene is TRBD1 (5 bases). The CDR3 covers 13 residues. The V gene lost 7 bases and the J gene lost 7 bases, with 11 bases spanning the gap. Germline loops: CDR1 MNHEY, CDR2 SVGAGI. CDR3 DNA sequence: TGTGCCAGCAAGGGGCAGGAAAATTCACCCCTCCACTTT. Translation gives CASKGQENSPLHF.

The CDR3 DNA reads TGTGCCAGCAGTTGGACTAGCGGGAGCGAAACCGAGCAGTACGTC. Its protein is CASSWTSGSETEQYV. The chain joins TRBV7-8 to TRBJ2-7; 13 bases are shared with TRBD2. The CDR3 is 15 amino acids. With 6 bases clipped from V and 6 bases from J, the junction kept 8 bases outside the gene matches. From germline, CDR1 is SGHVS and CDR2 FQNEAQ.

The chain links TRBV15 to TRBJ1-5; 9 nucleotides line up with TRBD1. Germline loops: CDR1 LNHNV, CDR2 YYDKDF (reference sequence). J lost 0 bases, V lost 8 bases, and 11 bases had no gene match. CDR3 length: 17 amino acids. The CDR3 nucleotides are TGTGCCACCCGACAGGGGGTCGTAGCAAGTAGCAATCAGCCCCAGCATTTT. Amino acid sequence: CATRQGVVASSNQPQHF.

This sequence joins TRBV14 and TRBJ1-1; maybe TRBD1 (5 bases). V gave up 1 base and J gave up 7 bases, with 13 bases separating them. CDR1 is SGHDN and CDR2 is FVKESK in the germline V gene. The CDR3 loop spans 14 amino acids. CDR3 in DNA: TGTGCCAGCAGCCAAGCCTGGGGGTCGGATGAAGCTTTCTTT. Its protein product is CASSQAWGSDEAFF.

This clone was recorded once. The final CDR3 position lacks the conserved phenylalanine or tryptophan, pointing to a likely read error. The V and J genes are TRBV6-5 and TRBJ1-6; D gene uncertain. V dropped 5 bases and J dropped 2 bases, with 10 bases sitting between them. The germline V gene encodes CDR1 MNHEY and CDR2 SVGAGI. The CDR3 sequence is 15 residues long. CDR3 region: CASSKHSAYNSPLHL. CDR3 DNA: TGTGCCAGCAGTAAACATAGCGCCTATAATTCACCCCTCCACCTT.

The rearrangement joins TRBV7-2 to TRBJ2-3; D unclear. Trimming shortened V by 1 base and J by 2 bases, and 7 bases separated the two germline ends. Per the germline V gene, CDR1 is SGHTA and CDR2 is FQGNSA. The CDR3 consists of 14 residues. CDR3 sequence: CASSLDRTTDTQYF. DNA for the CDR3: TGTGCCAGCAGCTTAGACAGAACCACAGATACGCAGTATTTT.

This clone was seen a few times. The chain employs TRBV9 and TRBJ1-5, with no clear D. V dropped 0 bases and J dropped 6 bases, with 22 bases sitting between them. CDR1 and CDR2 (germline): SGDLS, YYNGEE. The CDR3 is 18 amino acids. As DNA, the CDR3 is TGTGCCAGCAGCGTAGAGGGCTCGGAGAGACACCAACGTCAGCCCCAGCATTTT. This gives the protein CASSVEGSERHQRQPQHF.

This chain connects TRBV5-6 to TRBJ1-3, with 7 bases matching TRBD1. CDR1 is SGHDT and CDR2 is YYEEEE in the germline V gene. V was pared by 4 bases and J by 0 bases, with 4 bases of the junction left unmatched. The CDR3 has 15 amino acids. CDR3 sequence (DNA): TGTGCCAGCAGCCTGGGACAGTTCTCTGGAAACACCATATATTTT. As protein: CASSLGQFSGNTIYF.

This clone is a singleton in its sample. V is TRBV7-2 and J is TRBJ2-7; 7 bases align to TRBD2. The CDR3 has 16 amino acids. Looked up from germline, CDR1 is SGHTA and CDR2 is FQGNSA. Trimming took 4 bases from V and 7 from J; bases not matched to a gene: 16. The CDR3 sequence: CASSYTTGTTVREQYF. CDR3 bases: TGTGCCAGCAGCTACACGACCGGGACTACCGTAAGGGAGCAGTACTTC.